The T cell receptor beta chain described here comes from a study of cytomegalovirus exposure and HLA in healthy donors. Primers included in the PCR were 60 Vbeta and 13 Jbeta primers. TCRdb keeps only in-frame clones here, not all; method: immunoSEQ multiplex PCR. This sample carries more than 95,000 clones, almost 70% of them seen once, and the ten largest clones take roughly 3.2%. As for this clone: Its antigen is currently unknown.

This CDR3 comprises 14 residues. CDR1 and CDR2 from the germline V gene are MDHEN and SYDVKM. V gave up 7 bases and J gave up 3 bases; unmatched junction bases: 7. Study-level findings and limits: Under in vitro conditions, a few CMV-associated chains were confirmed as specific for CMV antigens. TCR beta V segments were, for the most part, productive about 87% or about 30% of the time in an earlier analysis. Reportedly, fewer N-insertions than the approximately 700-donor mean appeared in an Asian-associated ancestry cluster in a later analysis. An analysis that was carried out later associated 15,000 to 20,000 TCR beta sequences with HLA alleles at 0.05 false discovery rate.

This TCR came from a man aged 30-40 years in good health and CMV-seronegative. The sequencing input was PBMCs. The chain has TRBV28 and TRBJ2-7, with TRBD1 identical over 9 bases. The CDR3 here is CASTWDRVSYEQYF. The CDR3 coding sequence is TGTGCCAGCACCTGGGACAGGGTTAGCTACGAGCAGTACTTC. Based on the CDR3 plus reference TRBV28 and TRBJ2-7, the full variable domain is DVKVTQSSRYLVKRTGEKVFLECVQDMDHENMFWYRQDPGLGLRLIYFSYDVKMKEKGDIPEGYSVSREKKERFSLILESASTNQTSMYLCASTWDRVSYEQYFGPGTRLTVT.